Below are 25 T cell receptor beta chains sequenced from a single sample in a study of T-cell reconstitution after alpha-beta-depleted transplantation in children. This sample's TCRbeta library carried unique molecular identifier barcodes. TCRdb ran MiXCR on the PCR reads and lists one entry per CDR3 protein. The sample has 400,000 to 550,000 distinct CDR3 sequences, 10% seen once. The source material was PBMCs, sampled before TCRalphabeta/CD19-depleted stem cell transplant. Receptor source: a child under 10 years old with inherited bone marrow failure, due to receive a stem cell transplant.

This clonotype was seen at least ten times. The gene calls are TRBV28 and TRBJ2-1, with D perhaps TRBD2 (6 bases). Germline V gene sequence: CDR1 MDHEN, CDR2 SYDVKM. There are 16 residues in the CDR3. V lost 5 bases and J 1 base, leaving 15 bases between the germline ends. The CDR3 loop reads CASSTPLAVSYNEQFF. CDR3 DNA sequence: TGTGCCAGCAGTACCCCTTTAGCGGTTTCCTACAATGAGCAGTTCTTC.

This clonotype occurred many times. The chain carries TRBV14 and TRBJ1-2, with TRBD1 as a possible D gene (5 bases). CDR1 and CDR2 from the germline V gene are SGHDN and FVKESK. The CDR3 is made up of 17 amino acids. Trimming stripped 1 base from V and 4 bases from J, with 19 bases between. Here the CDR3 reads CASSQGWGTNTSYGYTF. In DNA form, the CDR3 reads TGTGCCAGCAGCCAAGGGTGGGGGACCAACACTTCCTATGGCTACACCTTC.

The V and J genes are TRBV3-1 and TRBJ1-1; a possible D gene is TRBD1 (5 bases). Trimming took off 1 base at V and 5 bases at J, with 11 bases between the two ends. Germline loops: CDR1 LGHDT, CDR2 YNNKEL (reference sequence). The CDR3 totals 14 residues. DNA for the CDR3: TGTGCCAGCAGCCAAGGCAGGGTATATACTGAAGCTTTCTTT. It translates to CASSQGRVYTEAFF.

Points on this clonotype: A clone one base away is much larger, so this may be a read error. The V and J genes are TRBV5-1 and TRBJ2-1; D gene uncertain. The germline V gene has CDR1 SGHRS and CDR2 YFSETQ. The CDR3 has 14 residues. V was pared by 4 bases and J by 4 bases, with 12 bases between. The CDR3 nucleotides are TGCGCCAGCAGCAGTACTGGCGTTTACAATGAGCAGTTCTTC. Protein product: CASSSTGVYNEQFF.

This clonotype was seen many times. The chain recombines TRBV25-1 with TRBJ2-1, with D uncertain. The length of the CDR3 is 13 residues. Germline CDR1 reads MGHDK; CDR2 reads SYGVNS. Deletions cut 1 base from V and 8 bases from J, with 9 bases between. For the CDR3, the DNA is TGTGCCAGCAGTGAATTGTCTAGAGATGAGCAGTTCTTC. The encoded protein is CASSELSRDEQFF. The whole variable domain, remainder taken from reference TRBV25-1 and TRBJ2-1, is EADIYQTPRYLVIGTGKKITLECSQTMGHDKMYWYQQDPGMELHLIHYSYGVNSTEKGDLSSESTVSRIRTEHFPLTLESARPSHTSQYLCASSELSRDEQFFGPGTRLTVL.

The sample holds many counts of this clonotype. The chain employs TRBV4-2 and TRBJ2-3; TRBD2 aligns across 10 bases. With V trimmed by 0 bases and J by 6 bases, 9 bases remained unmatched. Germline CDR1 LGHNA, CDR2 YNFKEQ. The CDR3 is made up of 17 amino acids. This CDR3 is CASSQDSLAGVGDTQYF. The CDR3 bases are TGTGCCAGCAGCCAAGATAGTCTAGCGGGAGTCGGTGATACGCAGTATTTT.

In its sample, this clonotype was seen many times. The genes are TRBV6-5 and TRBJ2-7; 8 bases are a match to TRBD1. The V and J ends lost 0 bases and 3 bases, in that order; junction bases with no gene match: 7. The CDR3 sequence is 16 residues long. Per germline, CDR1 MNHEY and CDR2 SVGAGI. CDR3 in amino acids: CASSYSTGQEIYEQYF. In DNA form, the CDR3 reads TGTGCCAGCAGTTACTCAACGGGACAGGAGATCTACGAGCAGTACTTC.

The chain is built from TRBV23-1 and TRBJ2-7; D unresolved. TRBV23-1 is given ORF status, its function remaining uncertain. The CDR3 covers 14 residues. V was pared by 4 bases and J by 0 bases, with 10 bases between. CDR3 nucleotide sequence: TGCGCCAGCAGTCGGCGAGACTGCTCCTACGAGCAGTACTTC. Translated: CASSRRDCSYEQYF.

This clonotype was picked up many times. The chain carries TRBV10-3 and TRBJ1-1; D not resolved. The germline gives CDR1 ENHRY, CDR2 SYGVKD. The ends were cut back, 4 bases at V and 0 bases at J, with 15 bases in the middle. The CDR3 covers 16 residues. CDR3 residues: CAISAFHRVVNTEAFF. In nucleotides, the CDR3 is TGTGCCATCAGTGCTTTCCACCGCGTCGTGAACACTGAAGCTTTCTTT.

This clonotype was detected a few times. The chain recombines TRBV24-1 with TRBJ2-1; D is perhaps TRBD1 or TRBD2 (6 bases each). The germline V gene has CDR1 KGHDR and CDR2 SFDVKD. V dropped 0 bases and J dropped 0 bases, with 20 bases sitting between them. CDR3 length: 20 residues. CDR3 sequence: CATSDLGSEGDGFSYNEQFF. The DNA of the CDR3 is TGTGCCACCAGTGATTTGGGTTCGGAGGGGGACGGATTCTCCTACAATGAGCAGTTCTTC.

The V gene is TRBV4-3, the J gene TRBJ2-5; no definite D call. Germline CDR1 reads LGHNA; CDR2 reads YSLEER. The CDR3 spans 16 residues. Between the trimmed V and J ends, which lost 0 bases and 4 bases, there was a span of 15 bases. CDR3 sequence (DNA): TGCGCCAGCAGCCAAGACGGGCCGCCCCCAAGAGAGACCCAGTACTTC. Encoded protein: CASSQDGPPPRETQYF.

Points on this clonotype: This could be a read error, since a much larger clone is one nucleotide away. V usage is TRBV29-1 and J usage is TRBJ2-1; D may be TRBD1 (5 bases). The CDR3 totals 13 residues. The germline gives CDR1 SQVTM, CDR2 ANQGSEA. DNA of the CDR3: TGCAGAGTTGAAGATCTCTGGACAAATGAGCAGTTCTTC. Its translation is CRVEDLWTNEQFF.

This clonotype has ten or more counts. This chain uses TRBV7-9 with TRBJ2-7, with 7 positions matching TRBD1. Germline trimming cut 2 bases from V and 3 bases from J; bases unmatched to any gene: 1. The CDR3 covers 13 residues. CDR1 SEHNR and CDR2 FQNEAQ come from the germline V gene (reference sequence). Here the CDR3 DNA reads TGTGCCAGCAGCTTAACAGGGGACTACGAGCAGTACTTC. It codes for CASSLTGDYEQYF.

In this sample, this clonotype turned up many times. The gene calls are TRBV20-1 and TRBJ2-7, with TRBD2 identical over 9 bases. CDR1 is DFQATT and CDR2 is SNEGSKA in the germline V gene (reference sequence). V shed 6 bases, J shed 5 bases, and the junction held 14 bases outside the gene matches. The CDR3 length is 15 residues. CDR3 bases: TGCAGTGCAGATCCCGGGACTAGCTTCACAGACGAGCAGTACTTC. Its translation is CSADPGTSFTDEQYF.

To note about this clonotype: This could be a read error, since a much larger clone is one nucleotide away. The CDR3 does not end in the conserved phenylalanine or tryptophan, so this is likely a read error. CDR3 coding DNA: TGTGCCAGCAGCTTGGAGTTATCGAGAGATACGCAGTATTAT. Protein sequence: CASSLELSRDTQYY. The chain has TRBV5-6 and TRBJ2-3; no clear D gene. Per the germline V gene, CDR1 is SGHDT and CDR2 is YYEEEE. Trimming took off 0 bases at V and 5 bases at J, with 10 bases between the two ends. The CDR3 consists of 14 residues.

This clonotype was detected many times. The DNA of the CDR3 is TGTGCCAGTAGTACAGGGTACACTGAAGCTTTCTTT. This translates into CASSTGYTEAFF. The chain employs TRBV19 and TRBJ1-1, with TRBD1 as a possible D gene (5 bases). The CDR3 spans 12 residues. Germline lookup yields CDR1 LNHDA and CDR2 SQIVND (reference sequence). Trimming took off 4 bases at V and 3 bases at J, with 6 bases between the two ends.

This clonotype has a count of ten or more. The chain employs TRBV9 and TRBJ2-2, with TRBD2 matching 10 bases. This CDR3 spans 16 amino acids. The germline CDR1 and CDR2 sequences are SGDLS and YYNGEE. V dropped 4 bases and J dropped 2; count of bases not matched to a gene: 5. CDR3 sequence: CASSPGLAFNTGELFF. The CDR3 DNA sequence: TGTGCCAGCAGCCCGGGACTAGCGTTTAACACCGGGGAGCTGTTTTTT.

This clonotype was detected many times. One end of the junction fails to match germline, which may point to a read error. The rearrangement uses TRBV27 and TRBJ2-2; D might be TRBD2 (6 bases). This CDR3 comprises 14 residues. The germline CDR1 and CDR2 sequences are MNHEY and SMNVEV (reference sequence). CDR3 coding DNA: TGTTCCAGCAGGAGGGACGGTAGGACCGGGGAGCTGTTTTTT. As protein: CSSRRDGRTGELFF.

This clonotype has at least ten counts. The chain carries TRBV29-1 and TRBJ2-7, with 9 bases lining up with TRBD1. In germline, CDR1 is SQVTM, CDR2 ANQGSEA. The J segment lost 6 bases and the V segment lost 6 bases, leaving 3 bases of the junction unmatched. This CDR3 has 11 amino acids. The CDR3 bases are TGCAGCGTGGGACAGGGCTCCGAGCAGTACTTC. This sequence encodes CSVGQGSEQYF.

The table lists this clonotype with many counts. V usage is TRBV5-6 and J usage is TRBJ2-3, with TRBD1 identical over 9 bases. Germline loops: CDR1 SGHDT, CDR2 YYEEEE. The CDR3 spans 16 residues. The V gene end was trimmed by 3 bases and the J gene end by 2 bases; junction bases not matched to a gene: 7. CDR3 coding DNA: TGTGCCAGCAGCTGGGATGGGACAGGGTCCACAGATACGCAGTATTTT. Encoded protein: CASSWDGTGSTDTQYF.

In this sample, this clonotype turned up many times. The J gene is TRBJ2-3, the V gene TRBV15; 7 bases match TRBD2. This CDR3 comprises 17 residues. V shed 0 bases, J shed 1 base, and the junction held 7 bases outside the gene matches. CDR1 and CDR2 from the germline V gene are LNHNV and YYDKDF (reference sequence). The CDR3 nucleotides are TGTGCCACCAGCAGAGACCCTACTAGCGTTGGCACAGATACGCAGTATTTT. Translating it yields CATSRDPTSVGTDTQYF. Complete variable domain (other parts from reference TRBV15 and TRBJ2-3): DAMVIQNPRYQVTQFGKPVTLSCSQTLNHNVMYWYQQKSSQAPKLLFHYYDKDFNNEADTPDNFQSRRPNTSFCFLDIRSPGLGDTAMYLCATSRDPTSVGTDTQYFGPGTRLTVL.

This clonotype was detected many times. CDR3 residues: CSANPRTGLTDTQYF. The CDR3, as DNA: TGCAGTGCCAACCCCAGGACAGGGTTGACAGATACGCAGTATTTT. The chain employs TRBV20-1 and TRBJ2-3, with 8 bases matching TRBD1. Trimming at V came to 6 bases and at J to 3 bases, leaving 11 bases not matched to a gene. This CDR3 contains 15 residues. Germline V CDR1 and CDR2: DFQATT, SNEGSKA (reference sequence).

This clonotype was detected many times. The chain links TRBV7-9 to TRBJ2-7; 9 nucleotides agree with TRBD2. This CDR3 contains 16 residues. Per germline, CDR1 SEHNR and CDR2 FQNEAQ (reference sequence). The J segment lost 6 bases and the V segment lost 5 bases, leaving 14 bases of the junction unmatched. The CDR3 DNA reads as TGTGCCAGCAGCCGAACCAATAGCGGGAGATCCCGCGAGCAGTACTTC. Protein: CASSRTNSGRSREQYF.

This CDR3 reads CASSEVVAAQETQYF. CDR3 nucleotide sequence: TGTGCCAGCAGTGAAGTTGTGGCAGCTCAAGAGACCCAGTACTTC. The chain links TRBV25-1 to TRBJ2-5; no clear D. The CDR3 has 15 amino acids. Germline V lookup: CDR1 MGHDK, CDR2 SYGVNS. Trimming cost V 2 bases and J 2 bases, with 12 bases left between them.

This clonotype was observed at least ten times. V is TRBV29-1 and J is TRBJ2-7; 10 bases line up with TRBD2. The length of the CDR3 is 15 residues. Germline V gene sequence: CDR1 SQVTM, CDR2 ANQGSEA. The V gene end was trimmed by 0 bases and the J gene end by 3 bases; junction bases not matched to a gene: 5. Written as DNA, the CDR3 is TGCAGCGTTGAAGAACTAGCGGGATTGGACTACGAGCAGTACTTC. It translates to CSVEELAGLDYEQYF.